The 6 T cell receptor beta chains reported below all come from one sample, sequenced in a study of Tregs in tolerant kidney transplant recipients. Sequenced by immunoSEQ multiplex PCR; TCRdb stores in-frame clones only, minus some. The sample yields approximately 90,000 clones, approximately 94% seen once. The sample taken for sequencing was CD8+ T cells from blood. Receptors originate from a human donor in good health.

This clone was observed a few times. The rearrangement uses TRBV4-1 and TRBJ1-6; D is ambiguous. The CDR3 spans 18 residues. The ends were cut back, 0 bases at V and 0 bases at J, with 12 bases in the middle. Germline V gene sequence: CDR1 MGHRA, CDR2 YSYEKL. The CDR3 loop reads CASSQEVAENSYNSPLHF. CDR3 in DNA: TGCGCCAGCAGCCAAGAAGTAGCCGAGAACTCCTATAATTCACCCCTCCACTTT.

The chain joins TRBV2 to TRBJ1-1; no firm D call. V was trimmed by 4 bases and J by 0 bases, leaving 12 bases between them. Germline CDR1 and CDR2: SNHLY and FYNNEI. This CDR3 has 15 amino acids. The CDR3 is CASSGRTALNTEAFF. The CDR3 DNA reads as TGTGCCAGCAGTGGGAGGACCGCGCTGAACACTGAAGCTTTCTTT.

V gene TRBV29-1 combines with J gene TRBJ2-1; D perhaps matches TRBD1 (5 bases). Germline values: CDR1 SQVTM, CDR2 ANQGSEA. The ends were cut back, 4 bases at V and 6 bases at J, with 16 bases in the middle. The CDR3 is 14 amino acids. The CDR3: CSVAGHPRGNEQFF. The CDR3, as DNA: TGCAGCGTTGCTGGACACCCAAGAGGCAATGAGCAGTTCTTC.

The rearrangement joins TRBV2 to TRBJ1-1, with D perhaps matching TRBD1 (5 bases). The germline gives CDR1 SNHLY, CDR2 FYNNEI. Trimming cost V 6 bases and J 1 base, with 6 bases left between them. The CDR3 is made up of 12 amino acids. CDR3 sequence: CASRQGNTEAFF. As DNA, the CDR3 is TGTGCCAGCAGGCAGGGGAACACTGAAGCTTTCTTT.

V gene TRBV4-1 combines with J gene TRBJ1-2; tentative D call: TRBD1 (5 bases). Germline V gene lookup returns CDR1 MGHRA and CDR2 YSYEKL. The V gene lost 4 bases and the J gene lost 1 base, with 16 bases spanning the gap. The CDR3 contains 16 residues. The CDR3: CASSPQQVPGNYGYTF. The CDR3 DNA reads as TGCGCCAGCAGCCCACAACAGGTCCCGGGTAACTATGGCTACACCTTC.

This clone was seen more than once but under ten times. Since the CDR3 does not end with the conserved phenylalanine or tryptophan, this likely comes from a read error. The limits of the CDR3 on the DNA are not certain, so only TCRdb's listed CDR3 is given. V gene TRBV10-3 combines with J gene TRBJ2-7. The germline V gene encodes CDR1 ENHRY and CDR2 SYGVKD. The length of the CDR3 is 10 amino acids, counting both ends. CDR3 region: CAISSIASKG.